This TCR beta chain was identified in a study of control samples from healthy donors and cancer patients. The CDR3 loop spans 13 amino acids. Trimming stripped 3 bases from V and 4 bases from J, with 10 bases between. CDR1 and CDR2 from the germline V gene are GTSNPN and SVGIG (reference sequence). Measured with immunoSEQ multiplex PCR; TCRdb has only the in-frame clones, and not every one. The table includes 170,000 or so clones, roughly 93% detected once. V is TRBV30 and J is TRBJ1-5; no reliable D call. This TCR was recovered from a young man in good health. The specimen sequenced was blood. The CDR3 sequence is CAWSTTANQPQHF. CDR3 DNA: TGTGCCTGGAGCACCACAGCTAATCAGCCCCAGCATTTT.